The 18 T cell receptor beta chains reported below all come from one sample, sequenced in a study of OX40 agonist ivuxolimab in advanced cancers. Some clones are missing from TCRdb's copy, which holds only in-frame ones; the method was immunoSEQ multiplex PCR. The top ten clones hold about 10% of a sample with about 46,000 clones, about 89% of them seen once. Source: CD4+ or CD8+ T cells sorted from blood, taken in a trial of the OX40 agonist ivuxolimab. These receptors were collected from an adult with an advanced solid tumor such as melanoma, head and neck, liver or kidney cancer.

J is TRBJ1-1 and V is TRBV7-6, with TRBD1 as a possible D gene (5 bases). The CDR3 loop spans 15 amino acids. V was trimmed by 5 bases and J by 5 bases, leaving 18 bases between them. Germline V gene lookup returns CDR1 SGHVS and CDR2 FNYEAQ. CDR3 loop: CASSSSGQGRTEAFF. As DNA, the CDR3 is TGTGCCAGCAGCAGTAGCGGGCAGGGCCGGACTGAAGCTTTCTTT.

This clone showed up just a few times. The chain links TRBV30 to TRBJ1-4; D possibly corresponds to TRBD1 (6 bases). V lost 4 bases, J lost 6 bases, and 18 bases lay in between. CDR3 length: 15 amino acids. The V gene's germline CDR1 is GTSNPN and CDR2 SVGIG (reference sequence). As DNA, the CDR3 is TGTGCCTGGACCTCTGACTGGGGGCGAGATGAAAAACTGTTTTTT. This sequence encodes CAWTSDWGRDEKLFF.

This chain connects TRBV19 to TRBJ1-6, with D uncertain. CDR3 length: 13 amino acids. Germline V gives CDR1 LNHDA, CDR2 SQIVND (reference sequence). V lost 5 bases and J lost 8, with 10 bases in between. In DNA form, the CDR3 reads TGTGCCAGTAGTCTTTCGACTTATTCACCCCTCCACTTT. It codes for CASSLSTYSPLHF. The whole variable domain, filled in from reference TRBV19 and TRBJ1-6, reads DGGITQSPKYLFRKEGQNVTLSCEQNLNHDAMYWYRQDPGQGLRLIYYSQIVNDFQKGDIAEGYSVSREKKESFPLTVTSAQKNPTAFYLCASSLSTYSPLHFGNGTRLTVT.

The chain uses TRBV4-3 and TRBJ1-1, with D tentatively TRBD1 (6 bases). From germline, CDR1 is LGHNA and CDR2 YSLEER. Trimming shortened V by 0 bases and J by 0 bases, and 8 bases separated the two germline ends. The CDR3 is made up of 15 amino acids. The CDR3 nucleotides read TGCGCCAGCAGCCAAGAACAGGGTATGAACACTGAAGCTTTCTTT. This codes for CASSQEQGMNTEAFF.

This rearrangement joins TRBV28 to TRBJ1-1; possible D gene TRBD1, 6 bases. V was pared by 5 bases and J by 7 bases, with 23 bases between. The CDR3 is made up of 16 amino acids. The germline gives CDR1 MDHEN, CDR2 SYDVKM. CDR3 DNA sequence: TGTGCCAGCAGTATCCCCCAGGGGCCCCTACCCCGTGAAGCTTTCTTT. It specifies CASSIPQGPLPREAFF.

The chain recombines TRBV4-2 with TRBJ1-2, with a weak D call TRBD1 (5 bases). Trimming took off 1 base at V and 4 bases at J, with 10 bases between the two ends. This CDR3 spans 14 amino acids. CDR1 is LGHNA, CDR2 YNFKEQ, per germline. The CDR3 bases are TGTGCCAGCAGCCAAGGGGGCCCTGGCTATGGCTACACCTTC. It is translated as CASSQGGPGYGYTF.

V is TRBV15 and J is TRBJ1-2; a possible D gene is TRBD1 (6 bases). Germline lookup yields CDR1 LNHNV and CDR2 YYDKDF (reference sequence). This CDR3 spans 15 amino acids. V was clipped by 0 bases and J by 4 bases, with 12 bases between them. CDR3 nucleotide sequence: TGTGCCACCAGCAGAGACCTGACAGGTGCCTATGGCTACACCTTC. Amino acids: CATSRDLTGAYGYTF. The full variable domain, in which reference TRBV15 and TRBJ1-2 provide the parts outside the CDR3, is DAMVIQNPRYQVTQFGKPVTLSCSQTLNHNVMYWYQQKSSQAPKLLFHYYDKDFNNEADTPDNFQSRRPNTSFCFLDIRSPGLGDTAMYLCATSRDLTGAYGYTFGSGTRLTVV.

The CDR3 region has the DNA TGCAGCGTTGAAAATGGGGCAGACTATGGCTACACCTTC. Its protein is CSVENGADYGYTF. This chain uses TRBV29-1 with TRBJ1-2, with a tentative D call TRBD1 (5 bases). This CDR3 region has 13 residues. CDR1 is SQVTM and CDR2 is ANQGSEA in the germline V gene. Trimming cost V 2 bases and J 3 bases, with 10 bases left between them.

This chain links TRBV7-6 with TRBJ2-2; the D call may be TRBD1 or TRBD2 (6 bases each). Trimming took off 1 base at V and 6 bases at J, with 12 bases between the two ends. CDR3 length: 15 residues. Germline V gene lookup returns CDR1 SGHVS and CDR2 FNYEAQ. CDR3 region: CASSLGSGEAGELFF. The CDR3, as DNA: TGTGCCAGCAGCTTAGGTTCAGGGGAGGCCGGGGAGCTGTTTTTT.

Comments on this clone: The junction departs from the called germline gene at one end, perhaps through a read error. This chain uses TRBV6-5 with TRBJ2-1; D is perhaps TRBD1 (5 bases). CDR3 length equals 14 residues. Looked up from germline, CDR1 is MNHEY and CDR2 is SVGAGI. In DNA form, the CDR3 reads TGTGCCAGCAGTTACCAACAGGTTTACAATGAGCGGTTCTTC. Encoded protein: CASSYQQVYNERFF.

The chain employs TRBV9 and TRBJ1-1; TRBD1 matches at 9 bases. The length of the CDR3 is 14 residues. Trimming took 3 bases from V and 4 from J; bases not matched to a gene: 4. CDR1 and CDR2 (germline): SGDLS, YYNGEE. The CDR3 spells CASSGGQGSTEAFF. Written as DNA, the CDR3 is TGTGCCAGCAGCGGTGGACAGGGGAGCACTGAAGCTTTCTTT.

In DNA form, the CDR3 reads TGTGCCAGCAGTAACACAGGGGGGCTATCCTATGGCTACACCTTC. This translates into CASSNTGGLSYGYTF. This sequence joins TRBV6-6 and TRBJ1-2; 8 nucleotides match TRBD1. CDR1 and CDR2 (germline): MNHNY, SVGAGI (reference sequence). The CDR3 has 15 residues. V gave up 5 bases and J gave up 4 bases; unmatched junction bases: 9.

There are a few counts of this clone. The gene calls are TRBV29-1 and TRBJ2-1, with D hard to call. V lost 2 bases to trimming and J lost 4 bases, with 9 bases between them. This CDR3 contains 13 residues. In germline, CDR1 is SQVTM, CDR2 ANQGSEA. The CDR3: CSVEPGSYNEQFF. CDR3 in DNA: TGCAGCGTTGAACCAGGATCTTACAATGAGCAGTTCTTC.

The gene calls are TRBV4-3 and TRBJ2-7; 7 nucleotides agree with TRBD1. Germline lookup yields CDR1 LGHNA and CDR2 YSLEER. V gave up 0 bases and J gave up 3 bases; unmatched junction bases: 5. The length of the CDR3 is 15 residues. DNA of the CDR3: TGCGCCAGCAGCCAAGATGGGGACAGCATCTACGAGCAGTACTTC. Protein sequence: CASSQDGDSIYEQYF.

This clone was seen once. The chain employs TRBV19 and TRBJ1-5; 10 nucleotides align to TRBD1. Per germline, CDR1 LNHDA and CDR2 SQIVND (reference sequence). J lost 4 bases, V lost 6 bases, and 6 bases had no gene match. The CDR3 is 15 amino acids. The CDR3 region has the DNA TGTGCCAGTAGATGGGACAGGGGTTTTAATCAGCCCCAGCATTTT. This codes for CASRWDRGFNQPQHF.

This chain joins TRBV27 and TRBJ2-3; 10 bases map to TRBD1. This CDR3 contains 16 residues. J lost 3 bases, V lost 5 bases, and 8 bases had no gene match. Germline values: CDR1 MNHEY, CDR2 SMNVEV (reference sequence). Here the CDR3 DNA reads TGTGCCAGCAGTCCCTTCGGGACAGGGGAAACAGATACGCAGTATTTT. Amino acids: CASSPFGTGETDTQYF.

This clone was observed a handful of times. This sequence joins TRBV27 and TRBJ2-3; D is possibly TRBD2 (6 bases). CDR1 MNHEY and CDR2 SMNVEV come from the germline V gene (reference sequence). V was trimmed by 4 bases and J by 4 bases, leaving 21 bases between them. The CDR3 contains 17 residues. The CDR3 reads CASSSRLVGSGADTQYF. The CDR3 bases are TGTGCCAGCAGTTCTCGACTAGTGGGATCAGGAGCAGATACGCAGTATTTT.

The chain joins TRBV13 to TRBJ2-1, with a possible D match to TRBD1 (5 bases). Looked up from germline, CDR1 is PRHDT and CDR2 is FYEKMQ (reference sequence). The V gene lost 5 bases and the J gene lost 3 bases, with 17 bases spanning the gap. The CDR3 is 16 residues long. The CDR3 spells CASSAAGHEFYNEQFF. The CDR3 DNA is TGTGCCAGCAGCGCCGCCGGACACGAGTTCTACAATGAGCAGTTCTTC.